These 10 T cell receptor beta chains were all obtained from the same sample, sequenced in a study of human T cells and chemical hapten exposure. Time point specified: patch test 1, 2 weeks after DPC sensitization. Treatment defined: therapeutic diphenylcyclopropenone sensitization with weekly scalp DPC. TCRdb called the RACE reads again in MiXCR, with one record for every CDR3 protein. Of fewer than 150,000 distinct CDR3 sequences in the sample, roughly an eighth were seen once. This specimen consisted of whole blood, obtained in connection with sensitization to the hapten diphenylcyclopropenone (DPC). The source of these receptors is a man younger than 30 with alopecia areata. Some clones in this sample may be carry-over from other donors' samples.

This clonotype has a handful of counts. The chain is built from TRBV28 and TRBJ1-4, with 9 bases identical to TRBD1. The J segment lost 10 bases and the V segment lost 3 bases, leaving 6 bases of the junction unmatched. CDR1 MDHEN and CDR2 SYDVKM come from the germline V gene. This CDR3 comprises 14 residues. CDR3 DNA sequence: TGTGCCAGCAGTTTCGTCACAGGGGGCGCAAAACTGTTTTTT. Amino acids: CASSFVTGGAKLFF.

The chain carries TRBV6-2 or TRBV6-3 and TRBJ2-1; 15 bases fit TRBD2. The CDR3 contains 15 residues. Germline-derived CDR1 and CDR2 are MNHEY and SVGEGT. V gave up 8 bases and J gave up 6 bases; unmatched junction bases: 5. The CDR3 spells CASSWTSGGANEQFF. The CDR3 region has the DNA TGTGCCAGCTCTTGGACTAGCGGGGGGGCCAATGAGCAGTTCTTC.

This chain links TRBV5-1 with TRBJ1-2; the D gene is possibly TRBD1 (6 bases). Trimming left V 0 bases short and J 4 bases short, with 10 bases between. Germline V gives CDR1 SGHRS, CDR2 YFSETQ. The CDR3 is 14 amino acids. The CDR3, as DNA: TGCGCCAGCAGCTTGGCCGGACAGAGCTATGGCTACACCTTC. This encodes CASSLAGQSYGYTF.

The sample holds a few counts of this clonotype. The chain recombines TRBV20-1 with TRBJ1-2; 11 bases map to TRBD1. Germline V gene data show CDR1 as DFQATT and CDR2 as SNEGSKA (reference sequence). This CDR3 is built from 15 residues. V dropped 2 bases and J dropped 2; count of bases not matched to a gene: 4. CDR3 nucleotides: TGCAGTGCTAGACAAGGGACAGGGGGAAACTATGGCTACACCTTC. It specifies CSARQGTGGNYGYTF.

This chain joins TRBV29-1 and TRBJ2-7, with TRBD1 matching over 7 bases. The length of the CDR3 is 13 residues. CDR1 is SQVTM, CDR2 ANQGSEA, per germline. The V gene end was trimmed by 7 bases and the J gene end by 0 bases; junction bases not matched to a gene: 6. The CDR3 region is CSAGRDSSYEQYF. The CDR3 DNA reads TGCAGCGCTGGCCGGGACAGCTCCTACGAGCAGTACTTC.

This clonotype was detected ten times or more. This chain connects TRBV3-1 to TRBJ2-2, with 7 bases that match TRBD1. With V trimmed by 5 bases and J by 6 bases, 9 bases remained unmatched. The CDR3 runs 15 residues. The V gene's germline CDR1 is LGHDT and CDR2 YNNKEL (reference sequence). The CDR3 DNA reads as TGTGCCAGCAGCAGCACAGGGGAATCATCCGGGGAGCTGTTTTTT. This encodes CASSSTGESSGELFF. The full variable domain, completed using reference TRBV3-1 and TRBJ2-2, is DTAVSQTPKYLVTQMGNDKSIKCEQNLGHDTMYWYKQDSKKFLKIMFSYNNKELIINETVPNRFSPKSPDKAHLNLHINSLELGDSAVYFCASSSTGESSGELFFGEGSRLTVL.

There are many counts of this clonotype. The chain employs TRBV7-9 and TRBJ2-7; 8 bases align to TRBD1. The V gene's germline CDR1 is SEHNR and CDR2 FQNEAQ (reference sequence). Trimming at V came to 8 bases and at J to 2 bases, leaving 2 bases not matched to a gene. CDR3 length equals 12 residues. The CDR3 here is CASGQGPYEQYF. For the CDR3, the DNA is TGTGCCAGCGGACAGGGCCCCTACGAGCAGTACTTC.

This clonotype has at least ten counts. The chain links TRBV5-1 to TRBJ2-1; D unresolved. V gave up 1 base and J gave up 0 bases, with 17 bases separating them. CDR1 SGHRS and CDR2 YFSETQ come from the germline V gene. This CDR3 is built from 18 residues. The CDR3 sequence is CASSLKPAGAYSYNEQFF. The CDR3 nucleotides are TGCGCCAGCAGCTTGAAACCCGCCGGCGCATACTCCTACAATGAGCAGTTCTTC.

This clonotype was recorded many times. The chain links TRBV4-3 to TRBJ2-1; D may be TRBD1 or TRBD2 (5 bases each). The V gene lost 2 bases and the J gene lost 8 bases, with 13 bases spanning the gap. Germline CDR1 and CDR2: LGHNA and YSLEER. The CDR3 is 14 residues long. This CDR3 is CASSQFSVGDEQFF. In DNA form, the CDR3 reads TGCGCCAGCAGCCAATTTTCTGTGGGGGATGAGCAGTTCTTC.

This clonotype has more than one count but fewer than ten. The genes are TRBV4-2 and TRBJ1-5; TRBD1 is a possible D gene (5 bases). This CDR3 spans 15 amino acids. Trimming cost V 4 bases and J 4 bases, with 14 bases left between them. Germline values: CDR1 LGHNA, CDR2 YNFKEQ. The CDR3 reads CASSRLYKGNQPQHF. The CDR3 DNA is TGTGCCAGCAGCCGCCTCTACAAGGGGAATCAGCCCCAGCATTTT.